The sequence of this TCR beta chain was determined in a study of early T cells in non-severe SARS-CoV-2 infection. Study-wide background: From unsorted whole blood, bulk RNA was sequenced, and the chains remained unpaired.

cDNA molecules, individually, were tagged with unique molecular identifiers. TCRdb recomputed calls from the 5' RACE reads with MiXCR, one row per CDR3 protein. The data contain about 39,000 distinct CDR3 sequences, 5.5% of them singletons. This clonotype was counted ten times or more. What it binds is unknown. The study, taken as a whole, reports: CD4 and private specificities were missed by VDJdb matching, which favored anti-spike CD8 responses.

The clonotype originates from an adult who was a healthcare worker with PCR-confirmed SARS-CoV-2 infection or an uninfected control (not recorded which). Sequencing used whole blood, obtained at baseline.

The CDR3 nucleotides are TGCGCCAGCAGTCAATTGGACAGGTCCCATGGCTACACCTTC. Encoded protein: CASSQLDRSHGYTF. V is TRBV23-1 and J is TRBJ1-2; TRBD1 agrees at 7 bases. TRBV23-1 belongs to the ORF category, with a function that is uncertain. The junction had 5 bases not matched to a gene; V was cut back by 1 base and J by 6 bases. This CDR3 is built from 14 residues.